The sequence of this T cell receptor beta chain was determined in a study of cytomegalovirus exposure and HLA in healthy donors. Germline V gives CDR1 SNHLY, CDR2 FYNNEI. CDR3 length: 15 amino acids. The V segment lost 6 bases and the J segment 0 bases; nucleotides outside the gene matches: 7. Primers included in the PCR were 60 Vbeta and 13 Jbeta primers. Generated by immunoSEQ multiplex PCR, the TCRdb table keeps only in-frame clones and is missing some. The sample records around 80,000 clones, 78% being singletons. This chain uses TRBV2 with TRBJ1-1; TRBD1 matches at 7 bases. This sequence originates from a man aged 35 to 55 in good health and CMV-seronegative. The sample comprised PBMCs. In nucleotides, the CDR3 is TGTGCCAGCAGGAGGGACAGTCTCATGAACACTGAAGCTTTCTTT. Protein: CASRRDSLMNTEAFF. Filled out from reference TRBV2 and TRBJ1-1, the complete variable domain reads EPEVTQTPSHQVTQMGQEVILRCVPISNHLYFYWYRQILGQKVEFLVSFYNNEISEKSEIFDDQFSVERPDGSNFTLKIRSTKLEDSAMYFCASRRDSLMNTEAFFGQGTRLTVV.